The entry below gives a single TCR beta chain sequence along with its context. The sample is drawn from a study of shared clonotypes between healthy human individuals. Study context: Each donor's CD4 naive and CD4 memory cells filled three plates apiece, CD8 naive two, and CD8 memory one.

CD45RO negativity and positive selection for CCR7 defined naive CD8 cells, a population that excluded terminally differentiated effector memory CD45RA+ cells. Study donors comprised healthy, HIV-negative adults devoid of recent acute infection or vaccination. Profiling relied on immunoSEQ multiplex PCR, and the TCRdb table lists in-frame clones only, not all of them. The sample carries about 2.2 million clones, roughly 95% recorded once. Germline V gene sequence: CDR1 SEHNR, CDR2 FQNEAQ (reference sequence). V trimming: 5 bases; J trimming: 4 bases; junction bases outside the gene matches: 7. The CDR3 runs 15 residues.

The genes are TRBV7-9 and TRBJ2-2; TRBD1 agrees at 7 bases. Sequences were obtained from naive CD8+ T cells from PBMCs. The receptor was isolated from a young man in good health. Some clones in this sample may be carry-over from other donors' samples. DNA for the CDR3: TGTGCCAGCAGCCTAAGACAGGGAAGCACCGGGGAGCTGTTTTTT. The encoded protein is CASSLRQGSTGELFF.